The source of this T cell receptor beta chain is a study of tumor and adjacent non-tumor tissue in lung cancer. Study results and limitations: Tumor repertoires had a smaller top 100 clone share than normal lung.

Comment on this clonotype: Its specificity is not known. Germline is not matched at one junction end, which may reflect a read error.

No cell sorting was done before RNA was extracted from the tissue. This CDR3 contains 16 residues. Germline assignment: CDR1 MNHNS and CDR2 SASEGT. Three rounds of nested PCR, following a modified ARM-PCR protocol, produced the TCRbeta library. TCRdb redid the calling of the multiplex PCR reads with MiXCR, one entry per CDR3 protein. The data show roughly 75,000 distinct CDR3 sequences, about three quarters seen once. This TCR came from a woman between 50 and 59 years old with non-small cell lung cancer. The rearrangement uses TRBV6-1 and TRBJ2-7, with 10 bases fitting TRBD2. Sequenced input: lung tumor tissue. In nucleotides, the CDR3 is TGTGCCAACAGTGATTTAGGGCTAGCGGGGGACTACGAGCAGTACTTC. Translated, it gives CANSDLGLAGDYEQYF.